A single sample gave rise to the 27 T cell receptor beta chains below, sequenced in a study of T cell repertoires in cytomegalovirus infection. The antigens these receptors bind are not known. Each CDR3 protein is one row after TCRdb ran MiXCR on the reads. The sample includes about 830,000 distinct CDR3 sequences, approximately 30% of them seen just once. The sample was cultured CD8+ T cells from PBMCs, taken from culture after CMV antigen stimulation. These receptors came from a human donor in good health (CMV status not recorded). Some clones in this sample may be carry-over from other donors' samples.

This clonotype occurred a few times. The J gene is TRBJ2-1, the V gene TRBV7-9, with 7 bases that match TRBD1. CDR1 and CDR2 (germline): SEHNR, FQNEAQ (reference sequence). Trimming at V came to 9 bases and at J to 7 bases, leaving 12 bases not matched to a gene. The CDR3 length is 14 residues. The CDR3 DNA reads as TGTGCCAGGTCTCCGAGGACAGGCCGAAATGAGCAGTTCTTC. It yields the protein CARSPRTGRNEQFF.

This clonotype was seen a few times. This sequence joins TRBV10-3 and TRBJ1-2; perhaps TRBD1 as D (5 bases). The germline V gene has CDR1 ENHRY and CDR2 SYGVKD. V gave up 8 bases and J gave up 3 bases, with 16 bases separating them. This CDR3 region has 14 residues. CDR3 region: CAIGDQKGYYGYTF. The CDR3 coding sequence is TGTGCCATCGGCGACCAAAAGGGGTACTATGGCTACACCTTC.

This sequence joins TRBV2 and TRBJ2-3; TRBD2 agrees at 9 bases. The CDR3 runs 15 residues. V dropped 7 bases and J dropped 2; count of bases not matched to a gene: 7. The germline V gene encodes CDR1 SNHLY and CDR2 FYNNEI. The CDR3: CASNPAGGLTDTQYF. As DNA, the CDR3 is TGTGCCAGCAACCCAGCGGGGGGACTCACAGATACGCAGTATTTT.

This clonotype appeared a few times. This CDR3 is CASRYRENYNEQFF. The CDR3 bases are TGTGCCAGCAGATACAGGGAGAACTACAATGAGCAGTTCTTC. The rearrangement uses TRBV6-5 and TRBJ2-1; D perhaps matches TRBD1 (6 bases). Germline V gives CDR1 MNHEY, CDR2 SVGAGI. This CDR3 comprises 14 residues. V lost 6 bases and J 3 bases, leaving 12 bases between the germline ends.

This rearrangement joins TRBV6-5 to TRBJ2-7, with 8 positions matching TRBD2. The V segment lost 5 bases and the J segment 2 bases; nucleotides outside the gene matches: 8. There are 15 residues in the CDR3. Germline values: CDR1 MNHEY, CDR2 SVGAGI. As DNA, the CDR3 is TGTGCCAGCAGTCCCACCCCGGGGGGGACCTACGAGCAGTACGTC. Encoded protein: CASSPTPGGTYEQYV.

The CDR3 loop is CASSQDLGTGELFF. The CDR3 DNA reads as TGCGCCAGCAGCCAAGATCTGGGCACCGGGGAGCTGTTTTTT. The chain carries TRBV4-1 and TRBJ2-2; D call uncertain. The V end lost 0 bases, the J end lost 4 bases, and 6 bases lay between the germline ends. The germline V gene has CDR1 MGHRA and CDR2 YSYEKL. This CDR3 is built from 14 residues.

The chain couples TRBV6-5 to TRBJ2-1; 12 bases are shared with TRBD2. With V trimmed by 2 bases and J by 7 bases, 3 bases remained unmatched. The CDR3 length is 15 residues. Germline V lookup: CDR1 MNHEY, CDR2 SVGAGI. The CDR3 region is CASSYGLAGSNEQFF. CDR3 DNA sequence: TGTGCCAGCAGTTACGGACTAGCGGGGAGTAATGAGCAGTTCTTC.

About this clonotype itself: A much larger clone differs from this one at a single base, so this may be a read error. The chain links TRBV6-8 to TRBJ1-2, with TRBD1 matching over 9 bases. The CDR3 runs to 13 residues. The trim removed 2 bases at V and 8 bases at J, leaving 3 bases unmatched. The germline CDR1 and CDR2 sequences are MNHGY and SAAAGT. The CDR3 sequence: CASSYGTGKGYTF. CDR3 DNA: TGTGCCAGCAGTTACGGGACAGGGAAGGGCTACACCTTC.

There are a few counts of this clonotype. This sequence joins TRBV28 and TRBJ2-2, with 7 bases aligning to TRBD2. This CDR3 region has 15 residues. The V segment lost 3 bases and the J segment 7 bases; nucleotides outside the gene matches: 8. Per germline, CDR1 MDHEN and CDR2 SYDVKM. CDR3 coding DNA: TGTGCCAGCAGTTTCTCGCGGGGGTACGGCGGGGAGCTGTTTTTT. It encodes CASSFSRGYGGELFF.

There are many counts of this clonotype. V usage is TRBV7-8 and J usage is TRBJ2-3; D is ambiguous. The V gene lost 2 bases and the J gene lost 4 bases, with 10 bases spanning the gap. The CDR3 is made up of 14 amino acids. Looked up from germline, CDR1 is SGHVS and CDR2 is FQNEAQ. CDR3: CASSLITAADTQYF. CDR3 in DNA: TGTGCCAGCAGCTTAATAACGGCAGCAGATACGCAGTATTTT.

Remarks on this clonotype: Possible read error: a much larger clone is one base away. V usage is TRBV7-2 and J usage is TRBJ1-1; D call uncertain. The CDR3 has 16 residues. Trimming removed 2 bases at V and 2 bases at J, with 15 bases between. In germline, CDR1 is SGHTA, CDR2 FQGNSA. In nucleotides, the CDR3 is TGTGCCAGCAGCTTACCCCGGTCAGAGATAAACACTGAAGCTTTCTTT. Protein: CASSLPRSEINTEAFF.

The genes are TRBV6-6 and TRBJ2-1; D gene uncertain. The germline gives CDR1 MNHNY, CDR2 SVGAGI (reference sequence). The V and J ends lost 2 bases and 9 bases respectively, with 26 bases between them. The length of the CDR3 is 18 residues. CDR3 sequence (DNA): TGTGCCAGCAGTTACGGTATAATCGGCCCCATTAATACCAGTGAGCAGTTCTTC. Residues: CASSYGIIGPINTSEQFF.

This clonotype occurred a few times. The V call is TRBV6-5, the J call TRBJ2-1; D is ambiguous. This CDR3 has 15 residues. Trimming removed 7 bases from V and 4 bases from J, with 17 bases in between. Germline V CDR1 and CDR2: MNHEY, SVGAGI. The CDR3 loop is CASTQGRSRYNEQFF. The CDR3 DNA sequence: TGTGCCAGCACCCAAGGACGCAGCCGTTACAATGAGCAGTTCTTC.

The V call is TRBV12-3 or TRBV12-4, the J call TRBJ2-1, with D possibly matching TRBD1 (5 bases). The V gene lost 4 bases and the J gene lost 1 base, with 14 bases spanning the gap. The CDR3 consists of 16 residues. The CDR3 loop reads CASSSKENRSYNEQFF. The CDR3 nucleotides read TGTGCCAGCAGTTCTAAGGAAAACAGGTCCTACAATGAGCAGTTCTTC.

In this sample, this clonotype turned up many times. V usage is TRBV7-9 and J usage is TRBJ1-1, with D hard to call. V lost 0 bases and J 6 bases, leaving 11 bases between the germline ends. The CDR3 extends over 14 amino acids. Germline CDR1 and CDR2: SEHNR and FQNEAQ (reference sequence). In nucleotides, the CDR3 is TGTGCCAGCAGCTTAGCGAAGTCCCGACCTGAAGCTTTCTTT. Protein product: CASSLAKSRPEAFF.

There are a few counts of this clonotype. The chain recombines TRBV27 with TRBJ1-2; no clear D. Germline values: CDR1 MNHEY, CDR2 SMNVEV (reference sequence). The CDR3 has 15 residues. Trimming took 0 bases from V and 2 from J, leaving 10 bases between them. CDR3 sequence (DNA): TGTGCCAGCAGTTTATCGTTTACTCGCAACTATGGCTACACCTTC. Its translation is CASSLSFTRNYGYTF.

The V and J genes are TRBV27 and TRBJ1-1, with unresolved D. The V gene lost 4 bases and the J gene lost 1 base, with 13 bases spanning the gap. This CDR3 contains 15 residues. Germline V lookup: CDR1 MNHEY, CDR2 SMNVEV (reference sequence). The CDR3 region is CASSSLPLRNTEAFF. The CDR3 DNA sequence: TGTGCCAGCAGTTCCCTACCTCTCAGGAACACTGAAGCTTTCTTT.

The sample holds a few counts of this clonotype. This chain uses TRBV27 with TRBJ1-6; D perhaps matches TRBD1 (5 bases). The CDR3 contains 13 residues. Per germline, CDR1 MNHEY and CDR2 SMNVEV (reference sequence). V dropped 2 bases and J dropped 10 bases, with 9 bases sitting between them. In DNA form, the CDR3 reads TGTGCCAGCAGTTTACGGGGGGGATCACCCCTCCACTTT. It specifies CASSLRGGSPLHF.

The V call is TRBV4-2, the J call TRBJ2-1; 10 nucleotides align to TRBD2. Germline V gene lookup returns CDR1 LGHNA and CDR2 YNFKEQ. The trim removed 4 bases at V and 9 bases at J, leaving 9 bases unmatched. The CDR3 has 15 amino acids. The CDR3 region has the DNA TGTGCCAGCAGCCCCTCTCAGCGGGGGGGCCCTGAGCAGTTCTTC. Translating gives CASSPSQRGGPEQFF.

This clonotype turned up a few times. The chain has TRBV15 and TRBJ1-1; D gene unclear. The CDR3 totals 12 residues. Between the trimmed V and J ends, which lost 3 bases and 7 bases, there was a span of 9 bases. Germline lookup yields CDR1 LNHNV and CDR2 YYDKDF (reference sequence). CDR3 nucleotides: TGTGCCACCAGCAGCGACCCCCATGAAGCTTTCTTT. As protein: CATSSDPHEAFF.

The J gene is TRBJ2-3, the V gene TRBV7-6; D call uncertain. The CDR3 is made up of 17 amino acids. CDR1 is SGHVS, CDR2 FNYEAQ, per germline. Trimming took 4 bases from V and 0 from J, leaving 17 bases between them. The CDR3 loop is CASSSPAGISSTDTQYF. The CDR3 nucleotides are TGTGCCAGCAGCTCCCCCGCTGGGATTTCTAGCACAGATACGCAGTATTTT.

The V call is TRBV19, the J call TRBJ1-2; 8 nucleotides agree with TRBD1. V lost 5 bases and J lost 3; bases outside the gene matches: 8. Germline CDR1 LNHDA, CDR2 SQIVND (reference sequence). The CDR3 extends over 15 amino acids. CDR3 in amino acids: CASSGGTGKHYGYTF. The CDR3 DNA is TGTGCCAGTAGTGGAGGGACAGGCAAACACTATGGCTACACCTTC.

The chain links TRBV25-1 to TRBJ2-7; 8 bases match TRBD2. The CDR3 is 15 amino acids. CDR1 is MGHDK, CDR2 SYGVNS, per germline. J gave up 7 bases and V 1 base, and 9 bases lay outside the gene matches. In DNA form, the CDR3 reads TGTGCCAGCAGTGAATCCGGCGGGGGGCCAGGGGAGCAGTACGTC. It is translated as CASSESGGGPGEQYV.

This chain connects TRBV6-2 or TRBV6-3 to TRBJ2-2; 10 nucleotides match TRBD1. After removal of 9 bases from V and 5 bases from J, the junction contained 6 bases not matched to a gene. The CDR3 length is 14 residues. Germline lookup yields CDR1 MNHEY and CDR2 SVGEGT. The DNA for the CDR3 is TGTGCCAGGTGGGACAGGGGTCGGACCGGGGAGCTGTTTTTT. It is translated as CARWDRGRTGELFF.

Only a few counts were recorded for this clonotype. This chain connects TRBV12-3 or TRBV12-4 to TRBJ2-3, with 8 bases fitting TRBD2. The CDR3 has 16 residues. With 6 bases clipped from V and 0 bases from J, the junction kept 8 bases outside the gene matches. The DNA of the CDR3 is TGTGCCAGCAGCATCGCCGGCGGGGGGAGCACAGATACGCAGTATTTT. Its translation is CASSIAGGGSTDTQYF.

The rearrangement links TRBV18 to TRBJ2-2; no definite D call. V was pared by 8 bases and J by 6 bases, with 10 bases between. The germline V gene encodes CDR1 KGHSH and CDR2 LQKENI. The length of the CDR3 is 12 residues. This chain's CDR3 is CASADFAGELFF. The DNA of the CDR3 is TGTGCCAGCGCGGATTTCGCCGGGGAGCTGTTTTTT.

In DNA form, the CDR3 reads TGTGCCAGCAGTTTATGGACAGGGTCCTACAATGAGCAGTTCTTC. Amino acids: CASSLWTGSYNEQFF. V and J are TRBV28 and TRBJ2-1; TRBD1 aligns across 7 bases. From germline, CDR1 is MDHEN and CDR2 SYDVKM. The CDR3 covers 15 residues. Trimming took 0 bases from V and 1 from J; bases not matched to a gene: 0.